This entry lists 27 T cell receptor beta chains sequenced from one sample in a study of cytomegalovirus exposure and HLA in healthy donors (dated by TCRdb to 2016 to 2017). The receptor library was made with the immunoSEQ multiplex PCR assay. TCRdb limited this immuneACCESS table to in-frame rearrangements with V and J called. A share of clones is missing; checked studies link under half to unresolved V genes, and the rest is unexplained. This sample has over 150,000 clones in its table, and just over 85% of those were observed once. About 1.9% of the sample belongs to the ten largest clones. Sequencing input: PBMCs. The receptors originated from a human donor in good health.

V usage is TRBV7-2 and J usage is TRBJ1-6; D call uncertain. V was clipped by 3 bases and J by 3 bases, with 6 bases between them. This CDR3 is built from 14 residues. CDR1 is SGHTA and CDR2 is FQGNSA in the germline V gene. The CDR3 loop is CASSFRLYNSPLHF. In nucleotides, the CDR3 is TGTGCCAGCAGCTTCAGGCTCTATAATTCACCCCTCCACTTT.

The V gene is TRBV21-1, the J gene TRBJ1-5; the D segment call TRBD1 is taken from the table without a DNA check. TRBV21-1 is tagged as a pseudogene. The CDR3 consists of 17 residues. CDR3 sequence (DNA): TGTGCCAGCAGCAAAGTTAGGGGCCCATATAGCAATCAGCCCCAGCATTTT. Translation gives CASSKVRGPYSNQPQHF.

The CDR3 protein is CASSPLAGFEQYF. DNA for the CDR3: TGCGCCAGCAGCCCTCTTGCGGGCTTCGAGCAGTACTTC. The genes are TRBV5-1 and TRBJ2-7, with D tentatively TRBD2 (5 bases). From germline, CDR1 is SGHRS and CDR2 YFSETQ. CDR3 length: 13 amino acids. Trimming cost V 4 bases and J 6 bases, with 14 bases left between them.

In DNA, the CDR3 is TGTGCCAGCTCACTGGGGGACAGGAACTACGAGCAGTACTTC. Translating it yields CASSLGDRNYEQYF. V gene TRBV18 combines with J gene TRBJ2-7, with 8 bases identical to TRBD1. The CDR3 length is 14 residues. V shed 4 bases and J 3 bases; nucleotides not matched to a gene: 5. Germline V gene sequence: CDR1 KGHSH, CDR2 LQKENI.

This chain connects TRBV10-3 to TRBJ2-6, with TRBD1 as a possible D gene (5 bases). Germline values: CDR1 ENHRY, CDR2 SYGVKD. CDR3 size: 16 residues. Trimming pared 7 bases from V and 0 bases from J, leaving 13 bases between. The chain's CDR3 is CAIKTEQDSGANVLTF. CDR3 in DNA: TGTGCCATCAAGACCGAACAGGACTCTGGGGCCAACGTCCTGACTTTC.

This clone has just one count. The DNA of the CDR3 is TGCAGCGTTGGGACAGCTAACTATGGCTACACCTTC. This sequence encodes CSVGTANYGYTF. The chain recombines TRBV29-1 with TRBJ1-2, with a tentative D call TRBD1 (6 bases). This CDR3 comprises 12 residues. The germline CDR1 and CDR2 sequences are SQVTM and ANQGSEA. Deletions cut 4 bases from V and 0 bases from J, with 6 bases between.

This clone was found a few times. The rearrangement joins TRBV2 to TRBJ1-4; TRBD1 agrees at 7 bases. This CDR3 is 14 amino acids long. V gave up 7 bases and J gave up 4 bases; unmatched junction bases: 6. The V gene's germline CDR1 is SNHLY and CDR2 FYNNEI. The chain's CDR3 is CASKLGGGNEKLFF. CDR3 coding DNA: TGTGCCAGCAAGTTAGGGGGCGGTAATGAAAAACTGTTTTTT.

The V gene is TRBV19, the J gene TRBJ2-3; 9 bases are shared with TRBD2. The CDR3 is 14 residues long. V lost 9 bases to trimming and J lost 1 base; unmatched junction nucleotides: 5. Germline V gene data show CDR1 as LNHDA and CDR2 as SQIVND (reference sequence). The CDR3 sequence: CASSSGKGTDTQYF. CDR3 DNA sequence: TGTGCCAGCTCTAGCGGGAAGGGCACAGATACGCAGTATTTT.

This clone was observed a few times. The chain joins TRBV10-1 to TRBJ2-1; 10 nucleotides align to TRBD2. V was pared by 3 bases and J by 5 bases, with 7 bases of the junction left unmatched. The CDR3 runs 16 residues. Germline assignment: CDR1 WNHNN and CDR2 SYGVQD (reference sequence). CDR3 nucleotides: TGCGCCAGCAGTGATAAAAGGCTAGCGGGAGACAATGAGCAGTTCTTC. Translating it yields CASSDKRLAGDNEQFF.

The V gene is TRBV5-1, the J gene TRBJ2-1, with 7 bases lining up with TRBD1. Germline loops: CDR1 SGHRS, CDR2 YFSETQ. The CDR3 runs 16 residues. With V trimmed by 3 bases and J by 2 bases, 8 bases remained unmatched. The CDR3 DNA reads TGCGCCAGCAGCTCCAACGACAGGGACCCCTACAATGAGCAGTTCTTC. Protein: CASSSNDRDPYNEQFF.

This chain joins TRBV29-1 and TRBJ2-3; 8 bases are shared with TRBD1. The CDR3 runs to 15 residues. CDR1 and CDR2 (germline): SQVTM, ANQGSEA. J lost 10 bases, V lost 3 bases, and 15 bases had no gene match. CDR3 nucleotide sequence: TGCAGCGTTGATGGTCTGAGCGCGGACAGGGTTGCGCAGTATTTT. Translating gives CSVDGLSADRVAQYF.

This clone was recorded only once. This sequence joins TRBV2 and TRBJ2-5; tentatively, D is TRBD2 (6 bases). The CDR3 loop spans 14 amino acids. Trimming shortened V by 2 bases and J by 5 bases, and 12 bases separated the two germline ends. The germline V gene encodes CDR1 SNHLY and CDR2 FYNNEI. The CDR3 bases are TGTGCCAGCAGTGAACGGCAGCGGGCGGAGACCCAGTACTTC. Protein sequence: CASSERQRAETQYF.

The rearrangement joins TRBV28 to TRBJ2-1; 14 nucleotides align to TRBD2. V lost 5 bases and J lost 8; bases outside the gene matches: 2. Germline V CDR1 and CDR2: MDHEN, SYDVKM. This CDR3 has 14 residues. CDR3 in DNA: TGTGCCAGCAGTCTGACTAGCGGGAGGGATGAGCAGTTCTTC. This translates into CASSLTSGRDEQFF. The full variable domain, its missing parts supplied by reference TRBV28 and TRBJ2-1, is DVKVTQSSRYLVKRTGEKVFLECVQDMDHENMFWYRQDPGLGLRLIYFSYDVKMKEKGDIPEGYSVSREKKERFSLILESASTNQTSMYLCASSLTSGRDEQFFGPGTRLTVL.

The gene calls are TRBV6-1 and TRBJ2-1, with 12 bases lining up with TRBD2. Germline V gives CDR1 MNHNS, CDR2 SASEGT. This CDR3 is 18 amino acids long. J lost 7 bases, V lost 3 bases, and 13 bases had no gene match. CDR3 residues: CASSDYRATSGRTNEQFF. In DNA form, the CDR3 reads TGTGCCAGCAGTGACTACCGGGCGACTAGCGGGAGAACGAATGAGCAGTTCTTC.

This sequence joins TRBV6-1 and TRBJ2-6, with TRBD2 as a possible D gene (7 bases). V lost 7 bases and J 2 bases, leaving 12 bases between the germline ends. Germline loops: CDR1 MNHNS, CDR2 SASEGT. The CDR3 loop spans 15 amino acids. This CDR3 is CASKGEGAGANVLTF. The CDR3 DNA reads TGTGCCAGCAAGGGGGAGGGTGCTGGGGCCAACGTCCTGACTTTC.

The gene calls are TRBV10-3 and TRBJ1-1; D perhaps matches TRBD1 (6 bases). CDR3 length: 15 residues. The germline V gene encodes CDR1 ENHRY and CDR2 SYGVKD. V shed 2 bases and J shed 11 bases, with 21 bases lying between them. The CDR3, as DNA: TGTGCCATCAGTGAGATTGAAGTAGAACAGGGATCGGCTTTCTTT. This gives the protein CAISEIEVEQGSAFF.

The CDR3: CASSLAWDRGRSTEAFF. The DNA for the CDR3 is TGCGCCAGCAGCTTGGCTTGGGACAGGGGGCGAAGCACTGAAGCTTTCTTT. The rearrangement joins TRBV5-1 to TRBJ1-1, with 12 bases fitting TRBD1. The germline V gene has CDR1 SGHRS and CDR2 YFSETQ. This CDR3 is 17 amino acids long. The V gene end was trimmed by 0 bases and the J gene end by 4 bases; junction bases not matched to a gene: 7.

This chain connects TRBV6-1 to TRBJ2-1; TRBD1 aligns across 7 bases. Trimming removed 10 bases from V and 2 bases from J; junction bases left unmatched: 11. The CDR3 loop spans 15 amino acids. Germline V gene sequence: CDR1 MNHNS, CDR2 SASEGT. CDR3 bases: TGTGCCACCTCCGAACAGGGGCTGACCTACAATGAGCAGTTCTTC. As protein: CATSEQGLTYNEQFF.

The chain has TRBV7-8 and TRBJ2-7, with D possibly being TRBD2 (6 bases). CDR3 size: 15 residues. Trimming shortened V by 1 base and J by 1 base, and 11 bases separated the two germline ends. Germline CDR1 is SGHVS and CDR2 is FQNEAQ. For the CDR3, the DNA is TGTGCCAGCAGCTTAGAGGCGGGGCTTTCCTACGAGCAGTACTTC. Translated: CASSLEAGLSYEQYF.

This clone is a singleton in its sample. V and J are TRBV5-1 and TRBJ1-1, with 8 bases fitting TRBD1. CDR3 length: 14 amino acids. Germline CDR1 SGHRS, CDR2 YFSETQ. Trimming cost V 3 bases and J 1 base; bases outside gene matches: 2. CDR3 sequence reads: CASSSGTGNTEAFF. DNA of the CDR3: TGCGCCAGCAGCTCCGGGACAGGGAACACTGAAGCTTTCTTT.

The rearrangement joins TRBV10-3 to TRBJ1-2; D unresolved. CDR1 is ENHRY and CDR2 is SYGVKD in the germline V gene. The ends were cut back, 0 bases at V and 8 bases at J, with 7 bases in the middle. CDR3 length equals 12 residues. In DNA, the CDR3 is TGTGCCATCAGTGAGTCCTCCGGGGGCTACACCTTC. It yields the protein CAISESSGGYTF.

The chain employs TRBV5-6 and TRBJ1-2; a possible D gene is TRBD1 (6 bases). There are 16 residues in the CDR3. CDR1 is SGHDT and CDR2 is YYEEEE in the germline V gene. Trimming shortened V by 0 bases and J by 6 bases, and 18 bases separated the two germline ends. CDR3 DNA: TGTGCCAGCAGCTTGGGCCCGGCAGGGGTGACAGATGGCTACACCTTC. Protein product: CASSLGPAGVTDGYTF.

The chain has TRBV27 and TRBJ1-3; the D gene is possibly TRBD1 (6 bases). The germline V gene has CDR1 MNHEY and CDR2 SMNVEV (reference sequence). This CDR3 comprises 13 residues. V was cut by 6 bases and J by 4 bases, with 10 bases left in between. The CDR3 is CASRQGKGNTIYF. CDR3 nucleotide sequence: TGTGCCAGCAGACAGGGAAAGGGAAACACCATATATTTT.

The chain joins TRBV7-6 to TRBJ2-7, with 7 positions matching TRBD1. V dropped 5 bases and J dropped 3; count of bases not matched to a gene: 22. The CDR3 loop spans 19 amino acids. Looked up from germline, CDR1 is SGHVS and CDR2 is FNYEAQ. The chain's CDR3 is CASSNVRDSWSDGVYEQYF. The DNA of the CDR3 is TGTGCCAGCAGCAATGTTCGGGACAGTTGGAGTGACGGCGTCTACGAGCAGTACTTC.

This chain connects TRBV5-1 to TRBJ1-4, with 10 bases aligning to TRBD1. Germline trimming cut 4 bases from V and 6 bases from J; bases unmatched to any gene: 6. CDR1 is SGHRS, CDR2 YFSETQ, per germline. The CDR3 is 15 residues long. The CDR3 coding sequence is TGCGCCAGCAGCCGGGACAGGGGAAATGATGAAAAACTGTTTTTT. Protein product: CASSRDRGNDEKLFF.

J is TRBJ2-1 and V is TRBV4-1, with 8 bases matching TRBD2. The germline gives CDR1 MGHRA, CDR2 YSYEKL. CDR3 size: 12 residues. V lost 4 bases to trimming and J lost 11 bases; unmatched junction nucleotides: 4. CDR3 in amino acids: CASSPLAGKQFF. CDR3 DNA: TGCGCCAGCAGCCCCTTAGCGGGGAAGCAGTTCTTC.

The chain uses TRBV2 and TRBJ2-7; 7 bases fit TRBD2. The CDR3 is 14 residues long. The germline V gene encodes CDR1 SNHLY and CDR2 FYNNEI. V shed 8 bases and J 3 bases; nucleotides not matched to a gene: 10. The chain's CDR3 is CASGGGALSYEQYF. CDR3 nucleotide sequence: TGTGCCAGCGGGGGAGGGGCATTGAGCTACGAGCAGTACTTC.